The clone carrying this T cell receptor beta chain has at least ten counts. Antigen specificity is unknown. Amplified regions were TCR beta CDR3 sequences from RNA transcripts. The primer set for the first-round RT-PCR of the TCR CDR3 was HTBI. TCRdb itself ran the multiplex PCR reads through MiXCR, one entry per CDR3 protein. The table shows roughly 580,000 distinct CDR3 sequences, with over 11% occurring only once. This entry is derived from a study of T cells in Graves' hyperthyroidism and ophthalmopathy. Study findings and constraints: Median prediction lead before ophthalmopathy onset was 5 to 7 months with the model.

Trimming stripped 1 base from V and 5 bases from J, with 14 bases between. The CDR3 runs to 16 residues. CDR1 is MGHRA and CDR2 is YSYEKL in the germline V gene. The diagnoses drew upon clinical symptoms, serum thyroxine and TRAb, thyroid ultrasound and orbital computed tomography. Cells are PBMCs isolated from 10 ml of fresh blood. The receptor was isolated from a woman younger than 45 with Graves' hyperthyroidism that later progressed to Graves' ophthalmopathy. The sample consisted of blood. This chain uses TRBV4-1 with TRBJ1-4; D perhaps matches TRBD1 (5 bases). Written as DNA, the CDR3 is TGCGCCAGCAGCCAAGGTTCCTGGGGGGGGAATGAAAAACTGTTTTTT. The encoded protein is CASSQGSWGGNEKLFF.